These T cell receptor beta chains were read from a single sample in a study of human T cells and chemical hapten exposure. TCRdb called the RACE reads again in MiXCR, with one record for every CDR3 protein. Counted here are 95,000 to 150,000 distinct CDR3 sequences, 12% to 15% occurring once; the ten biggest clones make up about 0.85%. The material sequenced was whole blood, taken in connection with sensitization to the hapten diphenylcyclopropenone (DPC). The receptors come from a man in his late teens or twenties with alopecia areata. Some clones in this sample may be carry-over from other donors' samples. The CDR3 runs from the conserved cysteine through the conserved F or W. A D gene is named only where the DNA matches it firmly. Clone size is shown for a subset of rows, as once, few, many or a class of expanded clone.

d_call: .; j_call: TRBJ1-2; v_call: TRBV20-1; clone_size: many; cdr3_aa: CSARDHQGRSGYTF; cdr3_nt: TGCAGTGCTAGAGATCACCAGGGGAGGAGTGGCTACACCTTC
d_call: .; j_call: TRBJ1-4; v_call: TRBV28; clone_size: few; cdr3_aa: CASTSGDEKLFF; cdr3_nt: TGTGCCAGCACGTCGGGGGATGAAAAACTGTTTTTT
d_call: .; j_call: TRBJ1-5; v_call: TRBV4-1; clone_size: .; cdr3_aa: CASSQTQGYQPQHF; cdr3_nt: TGCGCCAGCAGCCAGACCCAGGGGTACCAGCCCCAGCATTTT
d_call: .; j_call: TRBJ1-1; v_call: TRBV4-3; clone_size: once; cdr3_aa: CASSLARGGGTEAFF; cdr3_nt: TGCGCCAGCAGCCTCGCCAGGGGCGGGGGCACTGAAGCTTTCTTT
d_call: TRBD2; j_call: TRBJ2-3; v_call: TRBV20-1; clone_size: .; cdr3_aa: CSAPEIGGGDTQYF; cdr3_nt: TGCAGTGCTCCCGAGATCGGCGGGGGTGATACGCAGTATTTT
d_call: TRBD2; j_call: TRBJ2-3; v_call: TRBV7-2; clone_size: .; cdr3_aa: CASSFSGTSINTQYF; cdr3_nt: TGTGCCAGCAGCTTCTCCGGGACTAGCATAAATACGCAGTATTTT
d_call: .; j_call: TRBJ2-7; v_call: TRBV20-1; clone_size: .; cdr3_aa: CSANKAYEQYF; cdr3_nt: TGCAGTGCTAACAAGGCCTACGAGCAGTACTTC
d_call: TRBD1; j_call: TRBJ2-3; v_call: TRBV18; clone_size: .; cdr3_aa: CASSPDRKSTDTQYF; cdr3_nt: TGTGCCAGCTCACCGGACAGGAAAAGCACAGATACGCAGTATTTT
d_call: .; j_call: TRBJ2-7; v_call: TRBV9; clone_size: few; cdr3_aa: CASSVEPDLYEQYF; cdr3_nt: TGTGCCAGCAGCGTAGAACCAGATCTCTACGAGCAGTACTTC
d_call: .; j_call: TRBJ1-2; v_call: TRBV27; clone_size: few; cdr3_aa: CASSSLGRANYGYTF; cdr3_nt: TGTGCCAGCAGTTCTCTGGGCAGAGCTAACTATGGCTACACCTTC
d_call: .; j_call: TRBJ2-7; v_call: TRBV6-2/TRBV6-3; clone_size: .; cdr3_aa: CASSYSHTRGEQYF; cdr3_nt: TGTGCCAGCAGTTACTCGCACACTCGGGGCGAGCAGTACTTC
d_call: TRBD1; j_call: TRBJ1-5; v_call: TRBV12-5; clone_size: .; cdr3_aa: CASGFQGTGVNQPQHF; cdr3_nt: TGTGCTAGTGGTTTTCAGGGGACAGGGGTGAATCAGCCCCAGCATTTT
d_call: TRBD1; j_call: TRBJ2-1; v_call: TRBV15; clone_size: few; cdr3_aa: CATSRDRDSHNEQFF; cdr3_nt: TGTGCCACCAGCAGAGACCGGGACAGCCACAATGAGCAGTTCTTC
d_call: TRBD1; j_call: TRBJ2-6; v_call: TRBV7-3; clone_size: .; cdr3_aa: CASSQDRGSANVLTF; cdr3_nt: TGTGCCAGCAGCCAAGACAGGGGTTCGGCCAACGTCCTGACTTTC
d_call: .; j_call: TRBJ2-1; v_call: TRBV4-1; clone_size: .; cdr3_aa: CASSRAGLSNEQFF; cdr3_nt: TGCGCCAGCAGCCGCGCGGGACTCTCCAATGAGCAGTTCTTC
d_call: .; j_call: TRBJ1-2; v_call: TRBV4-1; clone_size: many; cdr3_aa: CASSQEDTEPNYGYTF; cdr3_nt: TGCGCCAGCAGCCAAGAGGACACCGAACCTAACTATGGCTACACCTTC
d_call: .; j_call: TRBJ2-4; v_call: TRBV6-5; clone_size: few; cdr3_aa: CASSYDGGRAKNIQYF; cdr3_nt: TGTGCCAGCAGTTATGACGGGGGGCGCGCCAAAAACATTCAGTACTTC
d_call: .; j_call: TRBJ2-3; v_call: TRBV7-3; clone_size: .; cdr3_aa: CASSFGGFEADTQYF; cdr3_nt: TGTGCCAGCAGCTTTGGAGGGTTCGAAGCGGATACGCAGTATTTT